The clone carrying this TCR beta chain was seen only once. The antigen is unknown. The sample originates from a study of shared clonotypes between healthy human individuals. Study-wide results and caveats: Donors were few, which limited the genetic and exposure-history diversity represented.

The authors' processing: Owing to the provision of junction-only sequences devoid of quality scores by immunoSEQ, filtering differed. Generated by immunoSEQ multiplex PCR, the TCRdb table keeps only in-frame clones and is missing some. That table supplies the V and J calls and clone size; D and trimming were determined from the DNA. This sample has under 1,100,000 clones, with about 75% found just once. The CDR3 extends over 16 amino acids. Germline V lookup: CDR1 SGHRS, CDR2 YFSETQ. V lost 3 bases to trimming and J lost 2 bases; unmatched junction nucleotides: 10. Splitting of CD4+ cells produced CD45RA+ naive and CD45RA-negative memory subsets.

This sequence originates from a man younger than 30 in good health. This chain links TRBV5-1 with TRBJ1-2, with 7 bases identical to TRBD1. The sequencing sample was made of memory CD4+ T cells sorted from blood. Documented subset: CD45RA-negative fraction. Here the CDR3 DNA reads TGCGCCAGCAGCTCGGTACTGACAGGGAACAACTATGGCTACACCTTC. It codes for CASSSVLTGNNYGYTF. Variable domain in full (rest from reference TRBV5-1 and TRBJ1-2): KAGVTQTPRYLIKTRGQQVTLSCSPISGHRSVSWYQQTPGQGLQFLFEYFSETQRNKGNFPGRFSGRQFSNSRSEMNVSTLELGDSALYLCASSSVLTGNNYGYTFGSGTRLTVV.